Presented here are 28 T cell receptor beta chains from one specimen sequenced in a study of T cell responses to AZD1222 COVID-19 vaccine. TCRdb's table, derived via immunoSEQ multiplex PCR, lists solely in-frame clones and lacks some. The data contain around 120,000 clones, under 95% of them singletons. The sample here was peripheral blood, taken 28 days after the second AZD1222 dose. The receptor set was obtained from an adult who received the AZD1222 COVID-19 vaccine.

The chain links TRBV25-1 to TRBJ1-5, with D perhaps matching TRBD1 (6 bases). Per germline, CDR1 MGHDK and CDR2 SYGVNS. Trimming shortened V by 5 bases and J by 2 bases, and 10 bases separated the two germline ends. The CDR3 loop spans 14 amino acids. The DNA of the CDR3 is TGTGCCAGCAGTCGGGGGGGGCGCAATCAGCCCCAGCATTTT. It specifies CASSRGGRNQPQHF.

In its sample, this clone was seen once. The gene calls are TRBV5-4 and TRBJ1-6, with TRBD1 matching 7 bases. The germline V gene has CDR1 SGHNT and CDR2 YYREEE (reference sequence). The CDR3 totals 16 residues. V lost 0 bases, J lost 6 bases, and 6 bases stayed unmatched. As DNA, the CDR3 is TGTGCCAGCAGCTTGGGGGGGGGACAGTCTAATTCACCCCTCCACTTT. Translated: CASSLGGGQSNSPLHF.

This clone turned up a few times. The chain links TRBV7-2 to TRBJ2-7, with TRBD2 matching 9 bases. The trim removed 3 bases at V and 5 bases at J, leaving 8 bases unmatched. The CDR3 runs 15 residues. CDR1 and CDR2 (germline): SGHTA, FQGNSA. The CDR3 coding sequence is TGTGCCAGCAGCTTTGGCGGGGGGGCCCACAACGAGCAGTACTTC. It yields the protein CASSFGGGAHNEQYF.

The CDR3 loop reads CASSFPGLAGIETQYF. CDR3 coding DNA: TGTGCCAGCAGCTTCCCAGGACTAGCGGGGATAGAGACCCAGTACTTC. The chain joins TRBV7-9 to TRBJ2-5; 12 bases fit TRBD2. From germline, CDR1 is SEHNR and CDR2 FQNEAQ (reference sequence). The CDR3 loop spans 16 amino acids. Germline trimming cut 3 bases from V and 4 bases from J; bases unmatched to any gene: 6.

The gene calls are TRBV10-2 and TRBJ1-1; D may be TRBD1 (5 bases). CDR3 length: 14 residues. Germline lookup yields CDR1 WSHSY and CDR2 SAAADI. V gave up 2 bases and J gave up 7 bases, with 14 bases separating them. The DNA for the CDR3 is TGCGCCAGCAGTGAGCCTATCGCGGGGGGTGAAGCTTTCTTT. Its protein product is CASSEPIAGGEAFF.

This rearrangement joins TRBV19 to TRBJ2-3, with D possibly being TRBD2 (6 bases). CDR3 length equals 15 residues. Germline values: CDR1 LNHDA, CDR2 SQIVND (reference sequence). Trimming removed 0 bases at V and 6 bases at J, with 13 bases between. For the CDR3, the DNA is TGTGCCAGTAGTATAGAAGCGCGGGAAGGCGATACGCAGTATTTT. This encodes CASSIEAREGDTQYF.

V is TRBV18 and J is TRBJ1-2; D gene uncertain. Germline V gives CDR1 KGHSH, CDR2 LQKENI. V was clipped by 3 bases and J by 3 bases, with 11 bases between them. This CDR3 is built from 14 residues. The DNA of the CDR3 is TGTGCCAGCTCACCGAGCGGCCAGGACTATGGCTACACCTTC. Protein sequence: CASSPSGQDYGYTF.

This clone was detected only a few times. This sequence joins TRBV10-3 and TRBJ1-1; the match to TRBD1 covers 11 bases. Germline CDR1 and CDR2: ENHRY and SYGVKD. The CDR3 spans 17 residues. J lost 3 bases, V lost 6 bases, and 12 bases had no gene match. Written as DNA, the CDR3 is TGTGCCATCAGCTCCGGGACAGGGGGATATAGGGACACTGAAGCTTTCTTT. Amino acid sequence: CAISSGTGGYRDTEAFF.

The genes are TRBV10-3 and TRBJ1-3, with D unclear. The CDR3 is 13 amino acids. V lost 4 bases, J lost 4 bases, and 8 bases lay in between. Germline CDR1 ENHRY, CDR2 SYGVKD. The CDR3 nucleotides are TGTGCCATCAGTGCGACCTCAGGAAACACCATATATTTT. This codes for CAISATSGNTIYF.

The genes are TRBV7-2 and TRBJ1-2, with D uncertain. The V end lost 0 bases, the J end lost 7 bases, and 15 bases lay between the germline ends. CDR3 length: 15 residues. The germline gives CDR1 SGHTA, CDR2 FQGNSA. CDR3 in amino acids: CASSLAAMAMLGYTF. The CDR3 region has the DNA TGTGCCAGCAGCTTAGCGGCCATGGCTATGCTTGGCTACACCTTC.

The chain employs TRBV6-5 and TRBJ1-3; D is undetermined. The CDR3 runs 14 residues. CDR1 and CDR2 from the germline V gene are MNHEY and SVGAGI. V was trimmed by 6 bases and J by 4 bases, leaving 13 bases between them. CDR3 loop: CASSSPTRGNTIYF. Written as DNA, the CDR3 is TGTGCCAGCAGCTCACCGACGAGGGGAAACACCATATATTTT.

The gene calls are TRBV5-1 and TRBJ1-2, with D perhaps matching TRBD1 (5 bases). The CDR3 covers 14 residues. Per germline, CDR1 SGHRS and CDR2 YFSETQ. V lost 4 bases and J 4 bases, leaving 14 bases between the germline ends. The CDR3 region is CASSPDIGFYGYTF. The CDR3, as DNA: TGCGCCAGCAGCCCGGACATAGGCTTCTATGGCTACACCTTC.

The chain joins TRBV7-9 to TRBJ2-7; D remains ambiguous. V lost 2 bases and J lost 2, with 7 bases in between. Germline CDR1 reads SEHNR; CDR2 reads FQNEAQ (reference sequence). The CDR3 is made up of 13 amino acids. CDR3: CASSLYGAYEQYF. Written as DNA, the CDR3 is TGTGCCAGCAGCTTATACGGTGCCTACGAGCAGTACTTC.

This rearrangement joins TRBV7-5 to TRBJ1-5. TRBV7-5 is a pseudogene locus. The CDR3 contains 17 residues. This chain's CDR3 is CARSFKVRGAVNQPQHF. The DNA of the CDR3 is TGTGCCAGAAGCTTCAAGGTCCGAGGGGCTGTTAATCAGCCCCAGCATTTT.

This rearrangement joins TRBV5-1 to TRBJ2-1; 7 bases align to TRBD2. The CDR3 extends over 16 amino acids. Germline-derived CDR1 and CDR2 are SGHRS and YFSETQ. The trim removed 5 bases at V and 5 bases at J, leaving 13 bases unmatched. The CDR3 spells CASSKAKRGKDNEQFF. CDR3 sequence (DNA): TGCGCCAGCAGTAAGGCGAAGCGGGGAAAAGACAATGAGCAGTTCTTC.

This chain connects TRBV20-1 to TRBJ1-6; TRBD1 might be the D (5 bases). Looked up from germline, CDR1 is DFQATT and CDR2 is SNEGSKA (reference sequence). V was clipped by 3 bases and J by 10 bases, with 19 bases between them. The CDR3 spans 15 residues. CDR3 sequence (DNA): TGCAGTGCTAGTGAGGGGAACGTTCTCGGGTCACCCCTCCACTTT. Amino acids: CSASEGNVLGSPLHF.

The chain employs TRBV3-1 (or the pseudogene TRBV3-2) and TRBJ2-1; maybe TRBD2 (6 bases). The CDR3 runs 12 residues. V was trimmed by 4 bases and J by 6 bases, leaving 7 bases between them. CDR1 is LGHDT and CDR2 is YNNKEL in the germline V gene (reference sequence). The CDR3 coding sequence is TGTGCCAGCAGCCTTAGCGGCAATGAGCAGTTCTTC. Protein: CASSLSGNEQFF.

This clone was counted once. The rearrangement joins TRBV27 to TRBJ1-1; unclear D gene. V lost 2 bases and J lost 1, with 2 bases in between. The CDR3 runs to 12 residues. CDR1 MNHEY and CDR2 SMNVEV come from the germline V gene (reference sequence). The CDR3 DNA follows: TGTGCCAGCAGTTTAGGGAACACTGAAGCTTTCTTT. Protein product: CASSLGNTEAFF.

The chain employs TRBV7-2 and TRBJ2-3, with a possible D match to TRBD2 (6 bases). Germline V gene lookup returns CDR1 SGHTA and CDR2 FQGNSA. V was shortened by 1 base and J by 4 bases, with 12 bases between the two germline ends. There are 15 residues in the CDR3. The CDR3 region has the DNA TGTGCCAGCAGCTTAGACGGCAGGGAGGCAGATACGCAGTATTTT. It yields the protein CASSLDGREADTQYF.

V is TRBV11-2 and J is TRBJ1-1; D is uncertain. The length of the CDR3 is 14 residues. Trimming left V 5 bases short and J 1 base short, with 11 bases between. Germline CDR1 is SGHAT and CDR2 is FQNNGV. The CDR3, as DNA: TGTGCCAGCAGCATTAGGACGGGGAACACTGAAGCTTTCTTT. Translation: CASSIRTGNTEAFF.

V usage is TRBV19 and J usage is TRBJ2-7; 7 nucleotides align to TRBD1. CDR1 LNHDA and CDR2 SQIVND come from the germline V gene (reference sequence). CDR3 length: 15 amino acids. The V gene end was trimmed by 3 bases and the J gene end by 2 bases; junction bases not matched to a gene: 7. The CDR3 nucleotides read TGTGCCAGTAGTATCGGGACAGCGAATCCCTACGAGCAGTACTTC. This encodes CASSIGTANPYEQYF.

J is TRBJ1-2 and V is TRBV6-2 or TRBV6-3; no clear D. V dropped 6 bases and J dropped 4 bases, with 9 bases sitting between them. The CDR3 runs 12 residues. Germline-derived CDR1 and CDR2 are MNHEY and SVGEGT. CDR3 in DNA: TGTGCCAGCAGCCCGAACACCTATGGCTACACCTTC. Translation: CASSPNTYGYTF.

The gene calls are TRBV7-9 and TRBJ2-1; possibly TRBD1 for D (6 bases). V lost 5 bases and J lost 10, with 15 bases in between. This CDR3 region has 13 residues. Germline V gene lookup returns CDR1 SEHNR and CDR2 FQNEAQ (reference sequence). The CDR3 sequence is CASSPGPRGEQFF. CDR3 sequence (DNA): TGTGCCAGCAGCCCAGGTCCCAGGGGCGAGCAGTTCTTC.

This chain uses TRBV4-3 with TRBJ2-7, with D possibly being TRBD1 or TRBD2 (6 bases each). Looked up from germline, CDR1 is LGHNA and CDR2 is YSLEER. V was pared by 3 bases and J by 3 bases, with 12 bases between. The CDR3 extends over 14 amino acids. Here the CDR3 DNA reads TGCGCCAGCAGCCACGGCAGGGGAGGCTACGAGCAGTACTTC. As protein: CASSHGRGGYEQYF.

This sequence joins TRBV11-2 and TRBJ1-3; the match to TRBD1 covers 8 bases. J lost 1 base, V lost 1 base, and 12 bases had no gene match. The CDR3 extends over 19 amino acids. Germline CDR1 and CDR2: SGHAT and FQNNGV. Written as DNA, the CDR3 is TGTGCCAGCAGCTTAGTAGACGCCGGGACAGGCACGTCTGGAAACACCATATATTTT. Translating gives CASSLVDAGTGTSGNTIYF.

The J gene is TRBJ2-1, the V gene TRBV7-9; the D gene is possibly TRBD2 (6 bases). The length of the CDR3 is 16 residues. Trimming took 8 bases from V and 8 from J, leaving 25 bases between them. Germline V gives CDR1 SEHNR, CDR2 FQNEAQ (reference sequence). The CDR3 protein is CASDTIGAGRFHEQFF. The DNA of the CDR3 is TGTGCCAGCGACACCATTGGGGCGGGAAGGTTCCATGAGCAGTTCTTC.

The chain employs TRBV7-2 and TRBJ2-5, with D uncertain. This CDR3 has 13 residues. The V gene lost 5 bases and the J gene lost 4 bases, with 11 bases spanning the gap. From germline, CDR1 is SGHTA and CDR2 FQGNSA. Written as DNA, the CDR3 is TGTGCCAGCAGCACCAGCTTCGTAGAGACCCAGTACTTC. It yields the protein CASSTSFVETQYF. Variable domain in full (rest from reference TRBV7-2 and TRBJ2-5): GAGVSQSPSNKVTEKGKDVELRCDPISGHTALYWYRQSLGQGLEFLIYFQGNSAPDKSGLPSDRFSAERTGGSVSTLTIQRTQQEDSAVYLCASSTSFVETQYFGPGTRLLVL.

This chain uses TRBV11-2 with TRBJ1-2; the D gene is possibly TRBD1 (5 bases). Germline V CDR1 and CDR2: SGHAT, FQNNGV. The length of the CDR3 is 15 residues. Trimming removed 4 bases from V and 4 bases from J, with 16 bases in between. The CDR3 DNA follows: TGTGCCAGCAGCTGGGGTTACTCCGGGACCTATGGCTACACCTTC. This translates into CASSWGYSGTYGYTF.